A single sample is the source of the 16 T cell receptor beta chains below, sequenced in a study of blood T cell repertoires in COVID-19. The data were produced by immunoSEQ multiplex PCR, yet TCRdb's version contains in-frame clones alone and is incomplete. The sample lists about 480,000 clones, roughly 89% occurring once. The specimen sequenced was peripheral blood. These receptors all stem from a man younger than 35 with COVID-19, enrolled during active disease.

This chain links TRBV7-9 with TRBJ2-3, with 7 positions matching TRBD1. V lost 3 bases, J lost 6 bases, and 3 bases stayed unmatched. This CDR3 has 13 residues. Per the germline V gene, CDR1 is SEHNR and CDR2 is FQNEAQ (reference sequence). The CDR3 nucleotides read TGTGCCAGCAGCTTCTCGACAGGGGATACGCAGTATTTT. It translates to CASSFSTGDTQYF. The full variable domain, with the rest looked up from reference TRBV7-9 and TRBJ2-3, is DTGVSQNPRHKITKRGQNVTFRCDPISEHNRLYWYRQTLGQGPEFLTYFQNEAQLEKSRLLSDRFSAERPKGSFSTLEIQRTEQGDSAMYLCASSFSTGDTQYFGPGTRLTVL.

The chain joins TRBV5-1 to TRBJ2-3; tentative D call: TRBD2 (6 bases). Germline loops: CDR1 SGHRS, CDR2 YFSETQ. V dropped 0 bases and J dropped 2 bases, with 13 bases sitting between them. The CDR3 contains 16 residues. The CDR3: CASSLAPDYFTDTQYF. The DNA of the CDR3 is TGCGCCAGCAGCTTGGCCCCGGACTACTTCACAGATACGCAGTATTTT.

This chain links TRBV11-3 with TRBJ2-7; 7 bases match TRBD1. The CDR3 covers 13 residues. CDR1 is SGHNT and CDR2 is YENEEA in the germline V gene. V lost 3 bases and J lost 3; bases outside the gene matches: 2. Here the CDR3 reads CASSFDRVYEQYF. The CDR3 DNA reads TGTGCCAGCAGCTTCGACAGGGTCTACGAGCAGTACTTC. Full variable domain (rest looked up from reference TRBV11-3 and TRBJ2-7): EAGVVQSPRYKIIEKKQPVAFWCNPISGHNTLYWYLQNLGQGPELLIRYENEEAVDDSQLPKDRFSAERLKGVDSTLKIQPAELGDSAVYLCASSFDRVYEQYFGPGTRLTVT.

This clone was recorded once. One junction end does not reproduce the germline sequence, and a read error may be involved. The chain is built from TRBV4-2 and TRBJ1-4; tentatively, D is TRBD1 (6 bases). The CDR3 spans 12 residues. Germline V gene data show CDR1 as LGHNA and CDR2 as YNFKEQ. The CDR3 here is CASSQDGTPPTF. The CDR3 DNA reads TGTGCCAGCAGCCAAGATGGGACACCTCCCACTTTT.

The V call is TRBV30, the J call TRBJ2-5; TRBD2 might be the D (6 bases). This CDR3 spans 14 amino acids. The ends were cut back, 1 base at V and 1 base at J, with 10 bases in the middle. The germline V gene has CDR1 GTSNPN and CDR2 SVGIG (reference sequence). CDR3 loop: CAWSGWGVQETQYF. The CDR3 DNA follows: TGTGCCTGGAGTGGGTGGGGGGTCCAAGAGACCCAGTACTTC.

This clone has just a few counts. The chain uses TRBV2 and TRBJ1-5; possible D gene TRBD1, 5 bases. The CDR3 length is 15 residues. Trimming pared 3 bases from V and 0 bases from J, leaving 9 bases between. Germline loops: CDR1 SNHLY, CDR2 FYNNEI. The CDR3 here is CASSEGQGSNQPQHF. CDR3 DNA sequence: TGTGCCAGCAGTGAGGGGCAGGGTAGCAATCAGCCCCAGCATTTT. Combining the CDR3 with reference TRBV2 and TRBJ1-5 gives the whole variable domain EPEVTQTPSHQVTQMGQEVILRCVPISNHLYFYWYRQILGQKVEFLVSFYNNEISEKSEIFDDQFSVERPDGSNFTLKIRSTKLEDSAMYFCASSEGQGSNQPQHFGDGTRLSIL.

The chain is built from TRBV5-1 and TRBJ2-5; TRBD2 matches at 15 bases. The CDR3 is 16 residues long. The trim removed 3 bases at V and 7 bases at J, leaving 7 bases unmatched. In germline, CDR1 is SGHRS, CDR2 YFSETQ. The CDR3, as DNA: TGCGCCAGCAGCTGGGGACTAGCGGGAGGTCTGGGGACCCAGTACTTC. Protein product: CASSWGLAGGLGTQYF.

This clone was counted at least ten times. V gene TRBV11-2 combines with J gene TRBJ1-1; perhaps TRBD1 as D (6 bases). Germline loops: CDR1 SGHAT, CDR2 FQNNGV. The V end lost 5 bases, the J end lost 7 bases, and 17 bases lay between the germline ends. This CDR3 has 14 residues. The CDR3 loop reads CASSPEGTGYEAFF. For the CDR3, the DNA is TGTGCCAGCAGCCCAGAGGGCACAGGGTATGAAGCTTTCTTT.

This clone came up once. At the DNA level, this CDR3 is encoded by other sequences in the same sample as well. This sequence joins TRBV9 and TRBJ2-7, with 8 bases lining up with TRBD2. V dropped 0 bases and J dropped 2; count of bases not matched to a gene: 1. CDR1 is SGDLS and CDR2 is YYNGEE in the germline V gene. The CDR3 length is 14 residues. CDR3 in DNA: TGTGCCAGCAGCGTAGGGGGACTAGCCTACGAGCAGTACTTC. Translated, it gives CASSVGGLAYEQYF.

This chain joins TRBV7-9 and TRBJ2-7; no clear D gene. There are 15 residues in the CDR3. Trimming left V 0 bases short and J 3 bases short, with 12 bases between. Germline CDR1 SEHNR, CDR2 FQNEAQ (reference sequence). The CDR3 nucleotides are TGTGCCAGCAGCTTAGCGGTTCGCGCCCGCTACGAGCAGTACTTC. It codes for CASSLAVRARYEQYF.

The gene calls are TRBV2 and TRBJ2-7; 8 positions match TRBD2. With V trimmed by 5 bases and J by 2 bases, 8 bases remained unmatched. CDR1 is SNHLY, CDR2 FYNNEI, per germline. The length of the CDR3 is 15 residues. The CDR3 spells CASSNGFGRAYEQYF. CDR3 bases: TGTGCCAGCAGTAATGGATTCGGGAGGGCCTACGAGCAGTACTTC.

The V call is TRBV27, the J call TRBJ1-1; 9 bases map to TRBD1. The CDR3 length is 14 residues. J was trimmed by 5 bases and V by 3 bases; bases with no gene match: 4. Germline V gene lookup returns CDR1 MNHEY and CDR2 SMNVEV (reference sequence). The CDR3 is CASSFRTGETEAFF. Written as DNA, the CDR3 is TGTGCCAGCAGTTTCCGGACAGGGGAGACTGAAGCTTTCTTT.

This clone appeared many times. This chain links TRBV15 with TRBJ1-1; the D gene is possibly TRBD1 (5 bases). The V end lost 1 base, the J end lost 12 bases, and 15 bases lay between the germline ends. The length of the CDR3 is 13 residues. Germline CDR1 is LNHNV and CDR2 is YYDKDF (reference sequence). CDR3 DNA sequence: TGTGCCACCAGCAGAGGGATGCCAGGGATTACTTTCTTT. The encoded protein is CATSRGMPGITFF.

The CDR3: CASSFEQISGNTIYF. In nucleotides, the CDR3 is TGTGCCAGCAGCTTCGAACAGATCTCTGGAAACACCATATATTTT. The chain links TRBV5-6 to TRBJ1-3; D is uncertain. The CDR3 has 15 amino acids. Germline V gene sequence: CDR1 SGHDT, CDR2 YYEEEE. The V end was cut by 2 bases, the J end by 0 bases, with 9 bases between.

CDR3 amino acids: CASSYSLAGAGELFF. CDR3 sequence (DNA): TGTGCCAGCAGTTACTCTCTAGCGGGAGCCGGGGAGCTGTTTTTT. The chain employs TRBV6-5 and TRBJ2-2, with 10 nucleotides matching TRBD2. CDR1 MNHEY and CDR2 SVGAGI come from the germline V gene. V was clipped by 0 bases and J by 6 bases; unmatched bases: 1. The CDR3 has 15 amino acids.

CDR3 in amino acids: CASILGQGRNEQFF. As DNA, the CDR3 is TGCGCCAGCATTCTGGGACAGGGGCGAAATGAGCAGTTCTTC. This chain links TRBV10-2 with TRBJ2-1; 10 bases are a match to TRBD1. Losses at the gene ends were 7 bases for V and 7 bases for J; bases not matched to a gene: 7. The CDR3 is 14 residues long. CDR1 is WSHSY and CDR2 is SAAADI in the germline V gene.